Listed below are T cell receptor beta chains from one sample, sequenced in a study of early T cells in non-severe SARS-CoV-2 infection. TCRdb used MiXCR to reprocess the 5' RACE reads, holding one entry per CDR3 protein. The sample gives 98,000 or so distinct CDR3 sequences, approximately 12% of which show up once; 4.4% is in the top ten. The sample consisted of whole blood, taken at baseline. These TCRs come from an adult who was a healthcare worker with PCR-confirmed SARS-CoV-2 infection or an uninfected control (not recorded which). The CDR3 runs from the conserved cysteine through the conserved F or W. The D gene is left open where the match is weak. Clone sizes are given selectively: once, few, many, or a class where the clone is expanded.

CDR3 length	V gene	clone size	J gene	D gene	CDR3 protein	CDR3 DNA
14	TRBV5-4	-	TRBJ2-5	-	CASSLGGNGETQYF	TGTGCCAGCAGCTTGGGGGGTAATGGAGAGACCCAGTACTTC
15	TRBV5-6	many	TRBJ2-7	-	CASSLNGGPHRRQYF	TGTGCCAGCAGCTTGAACGGGGGGCCCCACAGACGGCAGTACTTC
15	TRBV2	many	TRBJ2-1	-	CASRHRDSLGREQFF	TGTGCCAGCAGGCACCGGGACTCCTTGGGGCGTGAGCAGTTCTTC
13	TRBV5-1	-	TRBJ2-6	-	CASSLMGANVLTF	TGCGCCAGCAGCTTAATGGGGGCCAACGTCCTGACTTTC
15	TRBV11-2	once	TRBJ2-1	TRBD1	CASSSAGGPYNEQFF	TGTGCCAGCAGCTCGGCAGGGGGCCCCTACAATGAGCAGTTCTTC
17	TRBV12-3/TRBV12-4	many	TRBJ2-1	TRBD2	CASSQRTSGSSYNEQFF	TGTGCCAGCAGTCAACGGACTAGCGGAAGCTCCTACAATGAGCAGTTCTTC
16	TRBV20-1	-	TRBJ2-3	-	CSAQPLATRYTDTQYF	TGCAGTGCCCAACCCTTAGCGACCCGCTACACAGATACGCAGTATTTT
13	TRBV7-6	-	TRBJ2-7	TRBD1	CASSRDRDYEQYF	TGTGCCAGCAGCCGTGACAGGGACTACGAGCAGTACTTC
11	TRBV12-3/TRBV12-4	-	TRBJ1-2	-	CASTPKDGYTF	TGTGCCAGCACCCCTAAAGATGGCTACACCTTC
16	TRBV5-1	-	TRBJ2-4	-	CASSLAARPPKNIQYF	TGCGCCAGCAGCTTGGCCGCCAGGCCACCCAAAAACATTCAGTACTTC
14	TRBV20-1	-	TRBJ2-7	TRBD2	CSASRLAGHSEQYF	TGCAGTGCTAGTCGACTAGCGGGGCACTCCGAGCAGTACTTC
15	TRBV12-3/TRBV12-4	many	TRBJ2-2	-	CASSLESGRAGELFF	-
14	TRBV5-1	many	TRBJ1-2	TRBD1	CASSQTTGNYGYTF	TGCGCCAGCAGCCAAACGACAGGGAACTATGGCTACACCTTC
13	TRBV6-1	-	TRBJ1-1	-	CASSERLNTEAFF	TGTGCCAGCAGTGAAAGACTAAACACTGAAGCTTTCTTT
14	TRBV7-9	many	TRBJ2-5	TRBD2	CASSSGLAGETQYF	TGTGCCAGCAGCTCAGGACTAGCTGGTGAGACCCAGTACTTC
14	TRBV20-1	many	TRBJ1-1	TRBD1	CSARDRRMNTEAFF	TGCAGTGCAAGGGACAGGCGGATGAACACTGAAGCTTTCTTT
14	TRBV24-1	few	TRBJ1-5	-	CATSVSGGNQPQHF	TGTGCCACCAGTGTGTCCGGAGGCAATCAGCCCCAGCATTTT
13	TRBV7-9	-	TRBJ1-5	-	CASSLCTPKPQHF	TGTGCCAGCAGCTTATGTACCCCCAAGCCCCAGCATTTT
16	TRBV7-9	few	TRBJ1-1	-	CASSLGAVSMNTEAFF	TGTGCCAGCAGCTTAGGGGCAGTCTCCATGAACACTGAAGCTTTCTTT
13	TRBV7-9	few	TRBJ1-1	-	CASSLGGKLAAFF	TGTGCCAGCAGCTTAGGTGGGAAATTGGCAGCTTTCTTT
18	TRBV4-2	-	TRBJ2-4	-	CASSQDLSDQLGGNIQYF	TGTGCCAGCAGCCAAGATTTGTCAGACCAACTAGGTGGAAACATTCAGTACTTC
13	TRBV30	few	TRBJ1-6	-	CAWSSEGDSPLHF	TGTGCCTGGAGTTCCGAGGGGGATTCACCCCTCCACTTT
14	TRBV29-1	few	TRBJ2-3	TRBD2	CSVDSGGPADTQYF	TGCAGCGTTGACTCGGGGGGGCCGGCAGATACGCAGTATTTT
11	TRBV2	few	TRBJ2-1	-	CASFGGAVWFF	TGTGCCAGTTTTGGGGGGGCCGTCTGGTTCTTC
14	TRBV12-3/TRBV12-4	-	TRBJ1-2	TRBD1	CASSALTGGSGYTF	TGTGCCAGCAGTGCCCTGACAGGGGGCAGCGGCTACACCTTC
13	TRBV18	-	TRBJ2-5	-	CASSRSSQETQYF	TGTGCCAGCTCACGATCGTCTCAAGAGACCCAGTACTTC
15	TRBV7-9	few	TRBJ1-1	TRBD1	CASSSSLTGALGAFF	TGTGCCAGCAGCTCCTCCTTGACAGGGGCGCTTGGGGCTTTCTTT
14	TRBV12-3/TRBV12-4	-	TRBJ2-4	TRBD2	CASSLAGGQNIQYF	TGTGCCAGCAGCCTAGCGGGGGGACAAAACATTCAGTACTTC
15	TRBV27	-	TRBJ2-3	TRBD1	CASSNRGESADTQYF	TGTGCCAGCAGTAACAGGGGGGAGAGCGCAGATACGCAGTATTTT
14	TRBV11-2	many	TRBJ1-2	-	CASSPLGANYGYTF	TGTGCCAGCAGCCCTCTTGGGGCTAACTATGGCTACACCTTC
13	TRBV18	-	TRBJ1-2	-	CASSPPLIYGYTF	TGTGCCAGCTCACCACCTTTGATTTATGGCTACACCTTC
14	TRBV20-1	many	TRBJ2-7	-	CSARDSQRSYEQYF	TGCAGTGCTAGAGATTCCCAGAGATCCTACGAGCAGTACTTC
15	TRBV2	many	TRBJ2-1	TRBD2	CASSETSGGFIEQFF	TGTGCCAGCAGTGAAACTAGCGGGGGCTTCATAGAGCAGTTCTTC
13	TRBV6-2/TRBV6-3	few	TRBJ1-2	-	CASSYGEDYGYTF	TGTGCCAGCAGTTACGGGGAGGACTATGGCTACACCTTC
16	TRBV10-2	-	TRBJ1-5	-	CASSERVGGNNQPQHF	TGCGCCAGCAGTGAGAGGGTGGGGGGCAACAATCAGCCCCAGCATTTT
15	TRBV25-1	few	TRBJ2-7	-	CASSEYNTGLGEQYF	TGTGCCAGCAGTGAATATAACACAGGTCTGGGGGAGCAGTACTTC
20	TRBV3-1	many	TRBJ1-1	-	CASSRSLGGATGTLNTEAFF	TGTGCCAGCAGCCGAAGTTTGGGGGGGGCTACCGGGACATTGAACACTGAAGCTTTCTTT
14	TRBV20-1	many	TRBJ2-6	-	CSAASVSGANVLTF	TGCAGTGCTGCATCAGTCTCTGGGGCCAACGTCCTGACTTTC
14	TRBV20-1	-	TRBJ1-4	-	CSAPDPRGGEKLFF	TGCAGTGCCCCAGACCCCCGGGGAGGTGAAAAACTGTTTTTT
14	TRBV7-6	few	TRBJ2-2	-	CASSAGTFTGELFF	TGTGCCAGCAGCGCAGGGACCTTCACCGGGGAGCTGTTTTTT
15	TRBV3-1	-	TRBJ2-5	-	CASSQANDAKETQYF	TGTGCCAGCAGCCAAGCGAATGACGCAAAAGAGACCCAGTACTTC
13	TRBV9	-	TRBJ2-1	-	CASSGPGYNEQFF	TGTGCCAGCAGTGGACCGGGTTACAATGAGCAGTTCTTC
13	TRBV6-5	-	TRBJ2-5	TRBD2	CASSRGGGKTQYF	TGTGCCAGCTCGCGGGGGGGCGGGAAGACCCAGTACTTC
16	TRBV6-1	-	TRBJ2-3	TRBD1	CASSEAGTGSGDTQYF	TGTGCCAGCAGTGAAGCCGGGACAGGGTCCGGGGATACGCAGTATTTT
18	TRBV6-2/TRBV6-3	-	TRBJ1-4	TRBD1	CASSHSTEDRVANEKLFF	TGTGCCAGCAGTCACTCCACAGAGGACAGGGTCGCCAATGAAAAACTGTTTTTT
13	TRBV6-1	few	TRBJ2-7	-	CASRGTGLYEQYF	TGTGCCAGCAGGGGAACAGGGCTCTACGAGCAGTACTTC
15	TRBV12-3/TRBV12-4	-	TRBJ2-2	TRBD2	CASATGTSGTGELFF	TGTGCCAGTGCTACCGGGACTAGCGGGACCGGGGAGCTGTTTTTT
12	TRBV2	few	TRBJ2-7	-	CASSEAYYEQYF	TGTGCCAGCAGTGAAGCCTACTACGAGCAGTACTTC
14	TRBV12-3/TRBV12-4	many	TRBJ2-3	-	CASSLRDWTDTQYF	TGTGCCAGCAGCCTACGGGATTGGACAGATACGCAGTATTTT
13	TRBV7-9	many	TRBJ1-1	-	CASSSPGGTEAFF	TGTGCCAGCAGCTCCCCCGGAGGAACTGAAGCTTTCTTT
14	TRBV5-4	many	TRBJ2-7	-	CASNNIGGTYEQYF	TGTGCCAGCAACAATATCGGGGGAACCTACGAGCAGTACTTC
13	TRBV29-1	-	TRBJ2-7	-	CSVGAGPTYEQYF	TGCAGCGTTGGTGCAGGGCCTACCTACGAGCAGTACTTC
15	TRBV19	-	TRBJ2-7	TRBD1	CASSAPGTGPYEQYF	TGTGCCAGTAGCGCCCCCGGGACAGGGCCCTACGAGCAGTACTTC
11	TRBV11-2	many	TRBJ2-1	-	CASSLDSIEFF	TGTGCCAGCAGCTTAGATTCGATAGAGTTCTTC
16	TRBV14	-	TRBJ2-7	-	CASSLSGTFEANEQYF	TGTGCCAGCAGTCTCTCCGGGACTTTCGAGGCCAACGAGCAGTACTTC
13	TRBV12-3/TRBV12-4	-	TRBJ1-6	-	CASSLKVGSPLHF	TGTGCCAGCAGTTTAAAGGTTGGCTCACCCCTCCACTTT
13	TRBV20-1	few	TRBJ1-2	-	CSARGTSEYGYTF	TGCAGTGCTAGAGGGACTTCCGAATATGGCTACACCTTC
12	TRBV5-4	few	TRBJ2-7	TRBD1	CASSLTGANQYF	TGTGCCAGCAGCTTGACAGGGGCGAATCAGTACTTC